This passage covers 14 T cell receptor beta chains from one sample sequenced in a study of blood T cell repertoires in COVID-19. TCRdb's copy holds only in-frame clones and misses some; the assay was immunoSEQ multiplex PCR. There are about 72,000 clones in the sample; approximately 86% occur only once, and approximately 31% lies in the top ten. The sample was peripheral blood. The source of these receptors is a man aged 50-59 years with acute or convalescent COVID-19.

This clone was found once. The chain employs TRBV24-1 and TRBJ2-2; the match to TRBD1 covers 9 bases. The trim removed 7 bases at V and 0 bases at J, leaving 14 bases unmatched. This CDR3 is 19 amino acids long. Per germline, CDR1 KGHDR and CDR2 SFDVKD. The CDR3 protein is CATRLKPGQGPPNTGELFF. CDR3 sequence (DNA): TGTGCCACCAGACTTAAACCGGGACAGGGCCCTCCGAACACCGGGGAGCTGTTTTTT.

The rearrangement joins TRBV6-1 to TRBJ1-2, with TRBD1 as a possible D gene (6 bases). CDR1 is MNHNS, CDR2 SASEGT, per germline. The CDR3 has 16 residues. The V end was cut by 1 base, the J end by 7 bases, with 19 bases between. The CDR3 DNA sequence: TGTGCCAGCAGTGAAGAGGGTCGGGACATTTTTTTTGGCTACACCTTC. It specifies CASSEEGRDIFFGYTF.

The V and J genes are TRBV6-5 and TRBJ1-1; no clear D. The CDR3 length is 12 residues. Germline values: CDR1 MNHEY, CDR2 SVGAGI. V dropped 5 bases and J dropped 4 bases, with 8 bases sitting between them. The CDR3 DNA reads as TGTGCCAGCAGTACCTTCGGCACTGAAGCTTTCTTT. It codes for CASSTFGTEAFF.

This chain uses TRBV11-2 with TRBJ1-2, with D perhaps matching TRBD1 (6 bases). In germline, CDR1 is SGHAT, CDR2 FQNNGV. CDR3 length: 12 amino acids. Trimming removed 3 bases at V and 8 bases at J, with 10 bases between. The CDR3 spells CASSFTGWGYTF. The CDR3, as DNA: TGTGCCAGCAGCTTTACAGGGTGGGGCTACACCTTC.

This clone was recorded a few times. The chain has TRBV3-1 (or the pseudogene TRBV3-2) and TRBJ1-1, with D hard to call. Trimming pared 3 bases from V and 3 bases from J, leaving 8 bases between. The V gene's germline CDR1 is LGHDT and CDR2 YNNKEL (reference sequence). This CDR3 has 13 residues. The CDR3 DNA sequence: TGTGCCAGCAGCCAGAACGGGTACACTGAAGCTTTCTTT. It is translated as CASSQNGYTEAFF.

The CDR3 coding sequence is TGTGCCAGCAGTTCAAACACCGGGGAGCTGTTTTTT. It translates to CASSSNTGELFF. The chain combines TRBV12-3 or TRBV12-4 with TRBJ2-2; D unresolved. The CDR3 has 12 amino acids. V shed 4 bases and J shed 2 bases, with 2 bases lying between them.

This chain joins TRBV7-9 and TRBJ1-2, with D hard to call. The CDR3 has 14 amino acids. CDR1 SEHNR and CDR2 FQNEAQ come from the germline V gene (reference sequence). V lost 4 bases and J 8 bases, leaving 17 bases between the germline ends. The CDR3 bases are TGTGCCAGCAGCTCGGTCGGAGCGGCGGGGGGCTACACCTTC. Translated, it gives CASSSVGAAGGYTF.

V usage is TRBV28 and J usage is TRBJ2-2; weak D call: TRBD1 (6 bases). The CDR3 consists of 15 residues. The V gene's germline CDR1 is MDHEN and CDR2 SYDVKM. V shed 5 bases and J shed 1 base, with 11 bases lying between them. Here the CDR3 reads CASSQGHRNTGELFF. The CDR3 DNA sequence: TGTGCCAGCAGTCAGGGACATAGGAACACCGGGGAGCTGTTTTTT.

The gene calls are TRBV5-5 and TRBJ2-2; 7 bases fit TRBD1. This CDR3 contains 15 residues. V dropped 6 bases and J dropped 5; count of bases not matched to a gene: 10. Germline CDR1 and CDR2: SGHKS and YYEKEE (reference sequence). The CDR3 protein is CASTIQGLGTGELFF. The CDR3, as DNA: TGTGCCAGCACCATACAGGGGTTAGGGACCGGGGAGCTGTTTTTT.

The J gene is TRBJ2-1, the V gene TRBV7-2; tentative D call: TRBD2 (5 bases). V lost 5 bases, J lost 10 bases, and 12 bases lay in between. The CDR3 is 12 residues long. Looked up from germline, CDR1 is SGHTA and CDR2 is FQGNSA. CDR3 in amino acids: CASSLSSPEQFF. The CDR3 DNA reads as TGTGCCAGCAGCCTCTCTAGCCCCGAGCAGTTCTTC.

The J gene is TRBJ2-2, the V gene TRBV4-1; D is perhaps TRBD2 (7 bases). Germline CDR1 reads MGHRA; CDR2 reads YSYEKL. Trimming took 4 bases from V and 5 from J, leaving 20 bases between them. The CDR3 has 17 amino acids. In DNA, the CDR3 is TGCGCCAGCAGCCCGTTCGGCGGAGGGGGGGAGACCGGGGAGCTGTTTTTT. This encodes CASSPFGGGGETGELFF.

This chain connects TRBV3-1 (or the pseudogene TRBV3-2) to TRBJ1-5, with D perhaps TRBD1 (5 bases). V lost 4 bases and J lost 2, with 12 bases in between. Germline V gene sequence: CDR1 LGHDT, CDR2 YNNKEL (reference sequence). The CDR3 spans 15 residues. The CDR3 nucleotides are TGTGCCAGCAGCCCCGGGGGGAAGGGCAATCAGCCCCAGCATTTT. Translation gives CASSPGGKGNQPQHF.

V is TRBV7-3 and J is TRBJ2-2, with a possible D match to TRBD2 (5 bases). Trimming removed 5 bases from V and 5 bases from J, with 9 bases in between. The CDR3 length is 13 residues. Germline V CDR1 and CDR2: SGHTA, FQGTGA. CDR3 sequence (DNA): TGTGCCAGCAGCCCGCGGGTTACCGGGGAGCTGTTTTTT. This sequence encodes CASSPRVTGELFF.

The chain uses TRBV18 and TRBJ1-6, with 11 positions matching TRBD1. CDR1 and CDR2 from the germline V gene are KGHSH and LQKENI. V lost 4 bases to trimming and J lost 8 bases; unmatched junction nucleotides: 4. This CDR3 is built from 15 residues. The CDR3 DNA sequence: TGTGCCAGCTCACGGGACAGGGGGGGGGATTCACCCCTCCACTTT. Encoded protein: CASSRDRGGDSPLHF.